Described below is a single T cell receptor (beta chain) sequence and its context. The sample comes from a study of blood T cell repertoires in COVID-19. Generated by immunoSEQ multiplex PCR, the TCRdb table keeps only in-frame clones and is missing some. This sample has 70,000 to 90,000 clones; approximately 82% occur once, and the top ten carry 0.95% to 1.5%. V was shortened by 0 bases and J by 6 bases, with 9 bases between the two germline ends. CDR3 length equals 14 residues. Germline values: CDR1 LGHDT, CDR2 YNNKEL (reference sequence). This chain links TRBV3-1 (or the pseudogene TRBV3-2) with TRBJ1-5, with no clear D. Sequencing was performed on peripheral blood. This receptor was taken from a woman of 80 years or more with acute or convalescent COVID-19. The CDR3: CASSQDLVAQPQHF. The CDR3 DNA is TGTGCCAGCAGCCAAGATCTAGTGGCTCAGCCCCAGCATTTT.